This passage covers 32 T cell receptor beta chains from one sample sequenced in a study of T cell responses to AZD1222 COVID-19 vaccine. Only in-frame clones appear in the TCRdb table, and some are missing; sequencing was by immunoSEQ multiplex PCR. Here the sample spans about 83,000 clones, around 88% being singletons. The sample here was peripheral blood, taken on day 0 of AZD1222 vaccination. Every receptor here comes from an adult in good health.

The gene calls are TRBV20-1 and TRBJ2-1; D gene ambiguous. Germline-derived CDR1 and CDR2 are DFQATT and SNEGSKA (reference sequence). CDR3 length: 11 residues. Deletions cut 6 bases from V and 8 bases from J, with 11 bases between. The DNA of the CDR3 is TGCAGTGCAGGGTTTTCCGATGAGCAGTTCTTC. It specifies CSAGFSDEQFF.

The V and J genes are TRBV7-8 and TRBJ2-7; tentatively, D is TRBD1 (7 bases). This CDR3 is 15 amino acids long. The V gene's germline CDR1 is SGHVS and CDR2 FQNEAQ. The V and J ends lost 1 base and 6 bases respectively, with 16 bases between them. CDR3: CASSLVSGGGLEQYF. CDR3 nucleotide sequence: TGTGCCAGCAGCTTAGTTAGTGGAGGGGGCCTCGAGCAGTACTTC.

Of note for this clone: The same CDR3 arises from other DNA sequences in this sample as well. The chain has TRBV29-1 and TRBJ2-1, with D hard to call. The length of the CDR3 is 10 residues. Germline V gene data show CDR1 as SQVTM and CDR2 as ANQGSEA. V was shortened by 6 bases and J by 6 bases, with 6 bases between the two germline ends. The CDR3 region is CSVGSNEQFF. Here the CDR3 DNA reads TGCAGCGTGGGTTCCAATGAGCAGTTCTTC.

The chain is built from TRBV5-4 and TRBJ2-2; unclear D gene. Germline V gene data show CDR1 as SGHNT and CDR2 as YYREEE (reference sequence). The CDR3 consists of 14 residues. The germline V and J ends were trimmed by 1 base and 1 base, with 5 bases remaining between them. CDR3 DNA sequence: TGTGCCAGCAGCTTGATCGAGAACACCGGGGAGCTGTTTTTT. Protein product: CASSLIENTGELFF.

The rearrangement uses TRBV3-1 (or the pseudogene TRBV3-2) and TRBJ1-2, with D unclear. This CDR3 has 12 residues. V lost 1 base to trimming and J lost 3 bases, with 3 bases between them. Germline-derived CDR1 and CDR2 are LGHDT and YNNKEL (reference sequence). The CDR3 DNA is TGTGCCAGCAGCCAAGGGCACTATGGCTACACCTTC. Translation gives CASSQGHYGYTF.

V usage is TRBV19 and J usage is TRBJ1-2, with 7 positions matching TRBD1. V dropped 2 bases and J dropped 6; count of bases not matched to a gene: 3. The CDR3 extends over 13 amino acids. Germline V gene data show CDR1 as LNHDA and CDR2 as SQIVND (reference sequence). Here the CDR3 reads CASSIKTGNGYTF. CDR3 coding DNA: TGTGCCAGTAGTATAAAGACAGGGAATGGCTACACCTTC. Full variable domain (outside the CDR3, taken from reference TRBV19 and TRBJ1-2): DGGITQSPKYLFRKEGQNVTLSCEQNLNHDAMYWYRQDPGQGLRLIYYSQIVNDFQKGDIAEGYSVSREKKESFPLTVTSAQKNPTAFYLCASSIKTGNGYTFGSGTRLTVV.

This clone was seen only once. This chain uses TRBV7-3 with TRBJ1-1; D call uncertain. V was clipped by 1 base and J by 2 bases, with 8 bases between them. The CDR3 extends over 14 amino acids. From germline, CDR1 is SGHTA and CDR2 FQGTGA. This CDR3 is CASSLMPRNTEAFF. CDR3 nucleotides: TGTGCCAGCAGCTTAATGCCCAGAAACACTGAAGCTTTCTTT. Supplemented by reference TRBV7-3 and TRBJ1-1, the full variable domain reads GAGVSQTPSNKVTEKGKYVELRCDPISGHTALYWYRQSLGQGPEFLIYFQGTGAADDSGLPNDRFFAVRPEGSVSTLKIQRTERGDSAVYLCASSLMPRNTEAFFGQGTRLTVV.

The rearrangement links TRBV4-3 to TRBJ2-3; weak D call: TRBD1 (5 bases). This CDR3 region has 13 residues. Germline CDR1 and CDR2: LGHNA and YSLEER. V lost 4 bases and J 7 bases, leaving 12 bases between the germline ends. In DNA, the CDR3 is TGCGCCAGCAGCCGGGGCGGACGGTATACGCAGTATTTT. Its protein is CASSRGGRYTQYF.

To note about this clone: Within the sample, other DNA sequences also encode this same CDR3. V is TRBV5-1 and J is TRBJ2-7; D gene unclear. From germline, CDR1 is SGHRS and CDR2 YFSETQ. Trimming removed 4 bases from V and 4 bases from J, with 9 bases in between. The CDR3 is made up of 12 amino acids. The CDR3 DNA is TGCGCCAGCAGCACTGGTTCGTACGAGCAGTACTTC. Translating it yields CASSTGSYEQYF.

The chain joins TRBV28 to TRBJ2-7; the D gene is possibly TRBD1 (6 bases). The germline V gene encodes CDR1 MDHEN and CDR2 SYDVKM. Trimming left V 6 bases short and J 4 bases short, with 13 bases between. CDR3 size: 13 residues. The CDR3 spells CASRLQGIYEQYF. Written as DNA, the CDR3 is TGTGCCAGCAGGCTACAGGGTATATACGAGCAGTACTTC.

This clone was found many times. The rearrangement joins TRBV5-4 to TRBJ2-2; 7 bases map to TRBD1. The V gene end was trimmed by 4 bases and the J gene end by 0 bases; junction bases not matched to a gene: 3. Germline lookup yields CDR1 SGHNT and CDR2 YYREEE (reference sequence). The CDR3 runs 15 residues. CDR3 residues: CASSPRGTNTGELFF. The CDR3 DNA reads TGTGCCAGCAGCCCCAGGGGGACGAACACCGGGGAGCTGTTTTTT.

J is TRBJ1-5 and V is TRBV10-1; D unresolved. CDR1 WNHNN and CDR2 SYGVQD come from the germline V gene (reference sequence). The V end was cut by 2 bases, the J end by 4 bases, with 3 bases between. The CDR3 sequence is 12 residues long. CDR3 DNA: TGCGCCAGCAGTGAGAGTAATCAGCCCCAGCATTTT. Translated, it gives CASSESNQPQHF.

V gene TRBV15 combines with J gene TRBJ1-2; TRBD1 might be the D (6 bases). The CDR3 covers 15 residues. Trimming stripped 0 bases from V and 5 bases from J, with 13 bases between. In germline, CDR1 is LNHNV, CDR2 YYDKDF (reference sequence). The CDR3 DNA is TGTGCCACCAGCAGAGATGTCGGACAGATTTATGGCTACACCTTC. It is translated as CATSRDVGQIYGYTF.

V gene TRBV7-8 combines with J gene TRBJ2-1; a weak D match, TRBD2 (7 bases). This CDR3 has 15 amino acids. Germline loops: CDR1 SGHVS, CDR2 FQNEAQ. Trimming removed 0 bases at V and 8 bases at J, with 14 bases between. The CDR3 nucleotides are TGTGCCAGCAGCTTAGCGGTAGGGGGGGTAGATGAGCAGTTCTTC. Its protein is CASSLAVGGVDEQFF.

The chain joins TRBV29-1 to TRBJ2-3; perhaps D is TRBD1 or TRBD2 (5 bases each). The CDR3 spans 13 residues. Germline V CDR1 and CDR2: SQVTM, ANQGSEA. The CDR3 spells CTCTRDSTDTQYF. The DNA of the CDR3 is TGCACGTGCACCCGGGACAGCACAGATACGCAGTATTTT.

This chain connects TRBV5-4 to TRBJ2-7, with 7 bases lining up with TRBD1. The CDR3 loop spans 16 amino acids. With 3 bases clipped from V and 1 base from J, the junction kept 10 bases outside the gene matches. Germline V gene data show CDR1 as SGHNT and CDR2 as YYREEE (reference sequence). Here the CDR3 reads CASSSLTGARSYEQYF. The CDR3, as DNA: TGTGCCAGCAGCTCATTAACAGGGGCGAGATCCTACGAGCAGTACTTC. The full variable domain, rest sourced from reference TRBV5-4 and TRBJ2-7, is ETGVTQSPTHLIKTRGQQVTLRCSSQSGHNTVSWYQQALGQGPQFIFQYYREEENGRGNFPPRFSGLQFPNYSSELNVNALELDDSALYLCASSSLTGARSYEQYFGPGTRLTVT.

Only one count was recorded for this clone. The gene calls are TRBV15 and TRBJ1-4; the D is unclear. Germline V gene lookup returns CDR1 LNHNV and CDR2 YYDKDF (reference sequence). V gave up 5 bases and J gave up 0 bases, with 10 bases separating them. This CDR3 is built from 15 residues. DNA for the CDR3: TGTGCCACCAGCGGATACGGTGCAACTAATGAAAAACTGTTTTTT. It encodes CATSGYGATNEKLFF.

The chain combines TRBV27 with TRBJ2-7; 10 bases are a match to TRBD2. J lost 3 bases, V lost 6 bases, and 14 bases had no gene match. Germline values: CDR1 MNHEY, CDR2 SMNVEV (reference sequence). This CDR3 has 17 amino acids. CDR3 in amino acids: CASSLLPGTSAIYEQYF. The CDR3 region has the DNA TGTGCCAGCAGCCTGCTCCCCGGGACTAGCGCAATCTACGAGCAGTACTTC.

CDR3 in amino acids: CASSRDSDEKLFF. CDR3 sequence (DNA): TGTGCCAGCAGCCGGGACAGTGATGAAAAACTGTTTTTT. The gene calls are TRBV14 and TRBJ1-4, with 7 nucleotides matching TRBD1. Trimming at V came to 4 bases and at J to 6 bases, leaving 2 bases not matched to a gene. CDR1 SGHDN and CDR2 FVKESK come from the germline V gene. The CDR3 has 13 amino acids.

This clone was recorded a few times. Germline and junction disagree at one end, which may indicate a read error. The rearrangement links TRBV7-7 to TRBJ2-1; possible D gene TRBD2, 6 bases. CDR1 is SSHAT, CDR2 FNYEAQ, per germline (reference sequence). CDR3 length: 13 residues. The CDR3 loop reads CASSSEREDEQFF. For the CDR3, the DNA is TGTGCTAGCAGCTCCGAAAGGGAGGATGAGCAGTTCTTC.

This rearrangement joins TRBV6-1 to TRBJ1-4; 9 bases are shared with TRBD1. The CDR3 spans 17 residues. Trimming cost V 4 bases and J 0 bases; bases outside gene matches: 6. Germline V gene data show CDR1 as MNHNS and CDR2 as SASEGT. For the CDR3, the DNA is TGTGCCAGCAGTGTCGGGACAGGGTTTACAACTAATGAAAAACTGTTTTTT. This encodes CASSVGTGFTTNEKLFF.

This clone was seen a handful of times. The V and J genes are TRBV6-5 and TRBJ1-3, with D hard to call. This CDR3 region has 13 residues. Germline V lookup: CDR1 MNHEY, CDR2 SVGAGI. V was shortened by 6 bases and J by 4 bases, with 10 bases between the two germline ends. CDR3 DNA: TGTGCCAGCAGACAAATTGGGGGAAACACCATATATTTT. Amino acid sequence: CASRQIGGNTIYF.

This clone appeared a single time. The genes are TRBV7-3 and TRBJ2-3; 8 bases fit TRBD2. V shed 5 bases, J shed 0 bases, and the junction held 16 bases outside the gene matches. CDR1 and CDR2 from the germline V gene are SGHTA and FQGTGA. This CDR3 has 19 amino acids. CDR3 sequence reads: CASSHDPLKAGGSTDTQYF. DNA of the CDR3: TGTGCCAGCAGCCACGATCCGCTAAAGGCGGGGGGTAGCACAGATACGCAGTATTTT.

V and J are TRBV6-5 and TRBJ1-1, with D possibly being TRBD1 (6 bases). V dropped 3 bases and J dropped 10 bases, with 21 bases sitting between them. The CDR3 covers 15 residues. CDR1 is MNHEY and CDR2 is SVGAGI in the germline V gene. CDR3 coding DNA: TGTGCCAGCAGTTATCACGCTGGCCCGGGGGCGAGAGCTTTCTTT. This sequence encodes CASSYHAGPGARAFF.

V usage is TRBV19 and J usage is TRBJ2-7; 9 bases line up with TRBD1. Germline CDR1 reads LNHDA; CDR2 reads SQIVND (reference sequence). J gave up 5 bases and V 8 bases, and 13 bases lay outside the gene matches. This CDR3 region has 15 residues. CDR3 DNA sequence: TGTGCCAGTCAACCCACCGGGACAGGGCAGCACGAGCAGTACTTC. Its translation: CASQPTGTGQHEQYF.

The rearrangement uses TRBV6-2 or TRBV6-3 and TRBJ2-7, with 8 bases matching TRBD2. The germline V gene encodes CDR1 MNHEY and CDR2 SVGEGT. The CDR3 extends over 15 amino acids. Losses at the gene ends were 5 bases for V and 5 bases for J; bases not matched to a gene: 11. The CDR3, as DNA: TGTGCCAGCAGTACCCTGACTAGCGTATCCCACGAGCAGTACTTC. This translates into CASSTLTSVSHEQYF.

Comment on this clone: One end of the junction fails to match germline, which may point to a read error. The chain recombines TRBV7-3 with TRBJ2-1; D gene uncertain. The CDR3 is 14 residues long. CDR1 is SGHTA and CDR2 is FQGTGA in the germline V gene. Written as DNA, the CDR3 is TGTGCCAGCAGCTTGGGCCCCTCCTCCAATGAGCAGTTCTTC. It is translated as CASSLGPSSNEQFF.

The chain has TRBV6-1 and TRBJ2-1, with TRBD2 matching 9 bases. V was pared by 1 base and J by 4 bases, with 2 bases of the junction left unmatched. CDR1 and CDR2 (germline): MNHNS, SASEGT. The CDR3 is 15 amino acids. The CDR3 reads CASSEEAGGYNEQFF. For the CDR3, the DNA is TGTGCCAGCAGTGAAGAGGCGGGGGGGTACAATGAGCAGTTCTTC.

The sample holds a few counts of this clone. The chain is built from TRBV4-1 and TRBJ1-3, with D unclear. CDR3 size: 14 residues. V lost 4 bases to trimming and J lost 3 bases, with 10 bases between them. Germline values: CDR1 MGHRA, CDR2 YSYEKL. The CDR3 here is CASSLTGDGNTIYF. In DNA, the CDR3 is TGCGCCAGCAGCCTGACCGGGGATGGAAACACCATATATTTT.

V is TRBV6-5 and J is TRBJ2-5; D is undetermined. This CDR3 contains 14 residues. Deletions cut 0 bases from V and 9 bases from J, with 14 bases between. Germline CDR1 MNHEY, CDR2 SVGAGI. Here the CDR3 DNA reads TGTGCCAGCAGTTACTCCATTGGACCCCAACCCCAGTACTTC. Translating gives CASSYSIGPQPQYF.

This clone was counted between two and nine times. The chain is built from TRBV6-2 or TRBV6-3 and TRBJ1-3, with 8 bases identical to TRBD1. This CDR3 has 15 residues. CDR1 and CDR2 (germline): MNHEY, SVGEGT. Trimming at V came to 5 bases and at J to 1 base, leaving 4 bases not matched to a gene. The CDR3 sequence is CASSDRTGSGNTIYF. The CDR3 DNA is TGTGCCAGCAGTGACCGGACAGGGTCTGGAAACACCATATATTTT.

The chain recombines TRBV6-2 or TRBV6-3 with TRBJ2-1; maybe TRBD2 (6 bases). Trimming took 4 bases from V and 7 from J, leaving 14 bases between them. Germline V CDR1 and CDR2: MNHEY, SVGEGT. The CDR3 extends over 14 amino acids. CDR3 DNA: TGTGCCAGCAGTTTCCCGGGACTTAGAAATGAGCAGTTCTTC. It encodes CASSFPGLRNEQFF.